The clone carrying this TCR beta chain was recorded at least ten times. As yet, its antigen is unknown. Using a J-beta primer mix together with a sample-barcoded 5' primer, a second PCR was run for about 6 to 11 cycles. Each of the cDNA molecules was tagged by a template-switch adaptor with 12 random nucleotides. CDR3-containing paired-end reads numbered at least 2.5 million in each sample. In TCRdb, the 5' RACE reads were re-called with MiXCR into one record per CDR3 protein. The sample has about 570,000 distinct CDR3 sequences; 25% to 30% are singletons. This record belongs to a study of blood T cells in healthy people across ages. General observations from the study: More naive CD4+ cells and higher diversity marked long-lived donors relative to aged donors. What prevented conclusive comparison of naive and antigen-experienced cells was that PBMCs were unsorted.

This CDR3 comprises 16 residues. The junction had 13 bases not matched to a gene; V was cut back by 5 bases and J by 7 bases. The germline gives CDR1 MGHDK, CDR2 SYGVNS. The clonotype comes from a woman aged 70 to 79 in good health. Sequenced material: blood. This chain joins TRBV25-1 and TRBJ2-2; TRBD2 aligns across 7 bases. CDR3 nucleotides: TGTGCCAGCAGTCAACAGCGAAGCGGGGAAGTCGGGGAGCTGTTTTTT. Amino acid sequence: CASSQQRSGEVGELFF. The whole variable domain, filled in from reference TRBV25-1 and TRBJ2-2, reads EADIYQTPRYLVIGTGKKITLECSQTMGHDKMYWYQQDPGMELHLIHYSYGVNSTEKGDLSSESTVSRIRTEHFPLTLESARPSHTSQYLCASSQQRSGEVGELFFGEGSRLTVL.